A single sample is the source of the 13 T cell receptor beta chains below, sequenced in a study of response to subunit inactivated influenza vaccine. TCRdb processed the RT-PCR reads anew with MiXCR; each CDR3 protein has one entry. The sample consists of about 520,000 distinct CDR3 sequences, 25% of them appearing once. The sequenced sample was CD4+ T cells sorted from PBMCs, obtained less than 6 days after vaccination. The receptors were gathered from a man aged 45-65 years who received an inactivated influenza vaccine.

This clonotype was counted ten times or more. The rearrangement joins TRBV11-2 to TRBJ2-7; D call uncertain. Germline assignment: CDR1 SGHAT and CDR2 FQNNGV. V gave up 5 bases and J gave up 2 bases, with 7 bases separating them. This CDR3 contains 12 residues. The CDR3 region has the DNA TGTGCCAGCAGCAAGTCGGCCTACGAGCAGTACTTC. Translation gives CASSKSAYEQYF.

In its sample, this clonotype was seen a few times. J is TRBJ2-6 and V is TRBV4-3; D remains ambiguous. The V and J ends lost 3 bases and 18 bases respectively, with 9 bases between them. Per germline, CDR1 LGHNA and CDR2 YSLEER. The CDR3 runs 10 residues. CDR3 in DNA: TGCGCCAGCAGCCAGAAGAGGCGGACTTTC. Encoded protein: CASSQKRRTF.

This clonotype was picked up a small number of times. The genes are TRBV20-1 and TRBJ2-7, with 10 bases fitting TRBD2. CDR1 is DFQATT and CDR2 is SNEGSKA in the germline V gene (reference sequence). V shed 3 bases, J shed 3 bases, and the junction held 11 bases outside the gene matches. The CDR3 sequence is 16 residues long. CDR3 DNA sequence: TGCAGTGCTAGGAGGCCTAGCGGGGGCGTTATCTACGAGCAGTACTTC. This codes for CSARRPSGGVIYEQYF.

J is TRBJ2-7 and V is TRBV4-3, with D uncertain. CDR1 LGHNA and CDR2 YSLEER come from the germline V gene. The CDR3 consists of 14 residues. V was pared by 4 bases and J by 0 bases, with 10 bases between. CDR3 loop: CASSPRWTSYEQYF. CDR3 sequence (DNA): TGCGCCAGCAGCCCCCGATGGACCTCCTACGAGCAGTACTTC.

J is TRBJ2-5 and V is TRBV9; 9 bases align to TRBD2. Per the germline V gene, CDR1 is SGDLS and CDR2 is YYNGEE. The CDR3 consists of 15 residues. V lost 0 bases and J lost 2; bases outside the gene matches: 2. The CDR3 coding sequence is TGTGCCAGCAGCGTAGCGACTAGCGGACAAGAGACCCAGTACTTC. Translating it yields CASSVATSGQETQYF.

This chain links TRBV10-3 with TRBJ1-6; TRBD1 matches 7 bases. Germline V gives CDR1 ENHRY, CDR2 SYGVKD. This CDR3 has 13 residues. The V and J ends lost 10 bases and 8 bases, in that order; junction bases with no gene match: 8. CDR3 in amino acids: CATRTGFDSPLHF. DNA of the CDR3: TGTGCCACCCGGACAGGATTCGATTCACCCCTCCACTTT.

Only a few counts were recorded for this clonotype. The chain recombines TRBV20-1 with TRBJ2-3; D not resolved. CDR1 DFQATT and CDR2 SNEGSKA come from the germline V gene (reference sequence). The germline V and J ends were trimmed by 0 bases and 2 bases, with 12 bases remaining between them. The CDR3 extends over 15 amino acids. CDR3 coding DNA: TGCAGTGCTAGAGATCGGGCAGAGTACACAGATACGCAGTATTTT. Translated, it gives CSARDRAEYTDTQYF.

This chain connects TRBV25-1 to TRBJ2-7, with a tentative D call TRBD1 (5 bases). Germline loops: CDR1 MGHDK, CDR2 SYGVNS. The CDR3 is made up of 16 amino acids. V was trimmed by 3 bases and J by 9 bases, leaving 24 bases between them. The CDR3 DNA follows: TGTGCCAGCAGTGATCCAACCGGGTCAGGGCTACGTGGGCAGTACTTC. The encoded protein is CASSDPTGSGLRGQYF.

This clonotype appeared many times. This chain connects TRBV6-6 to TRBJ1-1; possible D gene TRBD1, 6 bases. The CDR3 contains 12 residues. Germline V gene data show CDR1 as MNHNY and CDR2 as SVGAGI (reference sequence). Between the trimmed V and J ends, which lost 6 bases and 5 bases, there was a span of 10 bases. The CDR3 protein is CASRQGRTEAFF. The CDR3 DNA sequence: TGTGCCAGCAGACAGGGACGGACTGAAGCTTTCTTT.

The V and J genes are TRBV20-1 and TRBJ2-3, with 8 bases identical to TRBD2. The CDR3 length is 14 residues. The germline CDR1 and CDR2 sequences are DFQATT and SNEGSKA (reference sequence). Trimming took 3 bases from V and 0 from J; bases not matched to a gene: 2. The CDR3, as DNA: TGCAGTGCTAGCGCTAGCGGGAGCACAGATACGCAGTATTTT. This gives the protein CSASASGSTDTQYF.

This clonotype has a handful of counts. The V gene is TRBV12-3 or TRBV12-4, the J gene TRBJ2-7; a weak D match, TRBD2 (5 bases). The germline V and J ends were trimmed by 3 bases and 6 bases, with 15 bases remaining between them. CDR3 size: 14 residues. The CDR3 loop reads CASSFGVRGTEQYF. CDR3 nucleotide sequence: TGTGCCAGCAGTTTCGGGGTTAGAGGAACCGAGCAGTACTTC.

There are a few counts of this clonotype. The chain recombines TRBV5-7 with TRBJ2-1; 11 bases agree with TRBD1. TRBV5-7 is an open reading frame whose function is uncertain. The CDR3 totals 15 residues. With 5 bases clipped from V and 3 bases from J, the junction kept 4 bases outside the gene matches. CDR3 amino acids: CASRRGTGGYNEQFF. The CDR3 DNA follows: TGTGCCAGCAGACGAGGGACAGGGGGCTACAATGAGCAGTTCTTC.

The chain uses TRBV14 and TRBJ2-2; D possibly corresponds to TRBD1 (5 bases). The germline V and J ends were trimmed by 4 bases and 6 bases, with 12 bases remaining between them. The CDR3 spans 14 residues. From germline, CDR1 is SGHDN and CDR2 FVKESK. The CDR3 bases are TGTGCCAGCAGCCCCCCAGGGTACGCCGGGGAGCTGTTTTTT. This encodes CASSPPGYAGELFF.